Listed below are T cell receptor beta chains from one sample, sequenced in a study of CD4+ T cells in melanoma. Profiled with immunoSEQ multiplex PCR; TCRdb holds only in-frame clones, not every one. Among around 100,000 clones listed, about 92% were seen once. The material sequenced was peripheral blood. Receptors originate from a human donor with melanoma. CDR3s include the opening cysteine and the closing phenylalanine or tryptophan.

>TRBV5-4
CASRSPTSSTDTQYF
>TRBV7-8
CASSSMRGRVETQYF
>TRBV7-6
CASSHGQTYEQYF
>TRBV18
CASSPNYNEQFF
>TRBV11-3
CASSLLRAGELFF
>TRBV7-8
CASRPPSRSTDTQYF
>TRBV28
CASITGTASYEQYF
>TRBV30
CAWSKLLDLTDTQYF
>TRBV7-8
CASSLFRTVSNQPQHF
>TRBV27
CASSFFVGVGNQETQYF
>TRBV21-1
CAGGHDYYEQYF
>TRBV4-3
CASSQDNSGSYNEQFF
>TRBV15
CANPGANTGELFF
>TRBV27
CASSRDGQGKGSYEQYF
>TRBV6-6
CASRTGFMNTGELFF
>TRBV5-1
CASSSPSGRADTQYF
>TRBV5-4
CASSGQGAFEKLFF
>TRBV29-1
CSTGRQGLYGYTF
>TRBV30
CAWSPGQGEQFF
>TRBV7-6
CASSSSQVDTQYF
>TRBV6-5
CASGGDKPQHF
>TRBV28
CASSLAGAGEKLFF
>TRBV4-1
CASSEVLRGEKETQYF
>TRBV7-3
CASSQIYRGRRTDTQYF
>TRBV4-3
CASSQGLAGEETQYF
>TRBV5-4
CASSVGQGMNTEAFF
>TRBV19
CASSKVQGPHGYTF
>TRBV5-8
CASSLGGTANYGYTF
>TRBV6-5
CASSPRADTQYF
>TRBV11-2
CASSPAGLGYTF
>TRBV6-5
CASRGQGTYEQYF
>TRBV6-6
CASSTRTGEREKLFF
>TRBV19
CASSQGLIDEQFF
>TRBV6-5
CASSYYRDYNYEQYF
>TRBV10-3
CATLGGTAGGGYRDEQFF
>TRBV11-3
CASSLETRNTGELFF
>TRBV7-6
CASSLDRGGYEQYF
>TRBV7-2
CASSLGTNSRPEQFF
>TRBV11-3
CASSNGVWDEQYF
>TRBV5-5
CASSRGQNEKLFF